One sample yielded the 14 T cell receptor beta chains listed below, sequenced in a study of T cells in Graves' hyperthyroidism and ophthalmopathy (dated by TCRdb to between 2018 and 2021). The library was built by means of multiplex PCR. The instrument was an Illumina HiSeq 2000. TCR beta CDR3 regions were amplified from RNA transcripts. A first-round RT-PCR of the TCR CDR3 used the HTBI primer set with the Qiagen OneStep RT-PCR kit. In TCRdb, the public reads were trimmed at Q25 with fastp and aligned with MiXCR, with productive beta chains retained. Entries that share a CDR3 protein sequence are merged under the most common genes and DNA. This sample has over 300,000 distinct CDR3 sequences in its table, and around 14% of those were observed once. The top ten clonotypes cover about 11% of the sample. Sequenced: blood. The receptors derive from a woman between 55 and 75 years old with Graves' hyperthyroidism.

This clonotype came up many times. The chain joins TRBV6-1 to TRBJ2-7, with TRBD2 matching over 8 bases. CDR3 size: 16 residues. Trimming at V came to 5 bases and at J to 7 bases, leaving 16 bases not matched to a gene. The V gene's germline CDR1 is MNHNS and CDR2 SASEGT. The CDR3 bases are TGTGCCAGCAGTTCCGGCAGGGCTAGCGGGCTAGGGGAGCAGTACTTC. Amino acid sequence: CASSSGRASGLGEQYF.

This clonotype was observed a few times. This chain links TRBV6-1 with TRBJ1-1; TRBD1 is a possible D gene (6 bases). The CDR3 extends over 17 amino acids. The germline V and J ends were trimmed by 2 bases and 0 bases, with 16 bases remaining between them. Per the germline V gene, CDR1 is MNHNS and CDR2 is SASEGT. The CDR3 DNA is TGTGCCAGCAGTGAATTCGGAAGGGGGACGGTGAACACTGAAGCTTTCTTT. Protein: CASSEFGRGTVNTEAFF.

This clonotype has ten or more counts. The chain carries TRBV2 and TRBJ1-5; tentatively, D is TRBD1 (6 bases). Trimming pared 7 bases from V and 1 base from J, leaving 11 bases between. The CDR3 runs 14 residues. Germline V lookup: CDR1 SNHLY, CDR2 FYNNEI. DNA for the CDR3: TGTGCCAGCACCCGGGACATCAGCAATCAGCCCCAGCATTTT. This encodes CASTRDISNQPQHF.

This clonotype was recorded at least ten times. The chain carries TRBV24-1 and TRBJ2-1; 13 bases line up with TRBD2. V lost 1 base, J lost 8 bases, and 7 bases stayed unmatched. Germline-derived CDR1 and CDR2 are KGHDR and SFDVKD. The CDR3 is 17 residues long. The CDR3 coding sequence is TGTGCCACCAGTGATTTTGGGGGGACTAGCGGGACGGATGAGCAGTTCTTC. Translation: CATSDFGGTSGTDEQFF.

V gene TRBV11-3 combines with J gene TRBJ2-1; 13 bases line up with TRBD2. Germline CDR1 SGHNT, CDR2 YENEEA. J gave up 5 bases and V 4 bases, and 5 bases lay outside the gene matches. The CDR3 is 16 residues long. The CDR3 DNA is TGTGCCAGCAGCTGGGGGACTAGCGGGATAGACAATGAGCAGTTCTTC. The encoded protein is CASSWGTSGIDNEQFF.

This clonotype was counted at least ten times. The chain couples TRBV27 to TRBJ2-2; weak D call: TRBD1 (5 bases). CDR3 length: 14 amino acids. The germline CDR1 and CDR2 sequences are MNHEY and SMNVEV (reference sequence). The ends were cut back, 5 bases at V and 2 bases at J, with 9 bases in the middle. CDR3 DNA: TGTGCCAGCAGTGTACAGGTTAACACCGGGGAGCTGTTTTTT. It encodes CASSVQVNTGELFF.

In its sample, this clonotype was seen many times. The chain uses TRBV10-3 and TRBJ2-5; a weak D match, TRBD2 (5 bases). The CDR3 has 13 residues. The V end lost 6 bases, the J end lost 5 bases, and 13 bases lay between the germline ends. Germline V gene lookup returns CDR1 ENHRY and CDR2 SYGVKD. The CDR3 bases are TGTGCCATCAGCCGAGCGGAGGCGGAGACCCAGTACTTC. Translated, it gives CAISRAEAETQYF.

V and J are TRBV5-6 and TRBJ2-1, with a tentative D call TRBD2 (5 bases). Germline V gene sequence: CDR1 SGHDT, CDR2 YYEEEE. The CDR3 spans 14 residues. The V gene lost 7 bases and the J gene lost 0 bases, with 11 bases spanning the gap. CDR3 amino acids: CASFSVGSYNEQFF. As DNA, the CDR3 is TGTGCCAGCTTTAGCGTCGGCTCCTACAATGAGCAGTTCTTC.

This clonotype appeared many times. The chain uses TRBV6-5 and TRBJ1-5; no clear D gene. Germline V lookup: CDR1 MNHEY, CDR2 SVGAGI. There are 14 residues in the CDR3. V was trimmed by 2 bases and J by 2 bases, leaving 7 bases between them. CDR3 bases: TGTGCCAGCAGTTACGGGTATGGCAATCAGCCCCAGCATTTT. Amino acids: CASSYGYGNQPQHF.

This clonotype came up many times. The chain carries TRBV10-3 and TRBJ1-1; D may be TRBD1 (6 bases). Looked up from germline, CDR1 is ENHRY and CDR2 is SYGVKD. Trimming stripped 10 bases from V and 3 bases from J, with 24 bases between. CDR3 length equals 16 residues. CDR3 coding DNA: TGTGCCAGCCGTGAAACCTTGGGACACTCGGACACTGAAGCTTTCTTT. Translated, it gives CASRETLGHSDTEAFF.

This clonotype was detected many times. The chain recombines TRBV12-3 or TRBV12-4 with TRBJ2-1; the match to TRBD2 covers 7 bases. CDR3 length equals 18 residues. The trim removed 3 bases at V and 2 bases at J, leaving 13 bases unmatched. The CDR3, as DNA: TGTGCCAGCAGTTTTTCAGGGCCAGGCGGGAGAACCTACAATGAGCAGTTCTTC. It is translated as CASSFSGPGGRTYNEQFF.

The table lists this clonotype with a count of one. The chain carries TRBV7-8 and TRBJ1-2; 8 bases align to TRBD1. Trimming at V came to 4 bases and at J to 4 bases, leaving 8 bases not matched to a gene. CDR3 size: 15 residues. CDR1 is SGHVS and CDR2 is FQNEAQ in the germline V gene. CDR3 sequence: CASSSGGQEPYGYTF. The CDR3 nucleotides read TGTGCCAGCAGCTCGGGGGGACAGGAACCCTATGGCTACACCTTC.

This clonotype came up many times. V and J are TRBV2 and TRBJ2-1; 11 bases line up with TRBD2. V trimming: 1 base; J trimming: 3 bases; junction bases outside the gene matches: 2. Germline V gives CDR1 SNHLY, CDR2 FYNNEI. The CDR3 has 16 residues. This CDR3 is CASSEGTSGLYNEQFF. In DNA form, the CDR3 reads TGTGCCAGCAGTGAAGGGACTAGCGGGCTCTACAATGAGCAGTTCTTC. Drawing the rest from reference TRBV2 and TRBJ2-1, the complete variable domain is EPEVTQTPSHQVTQMGQEVILRCVPISNHLYFYWYRQILGQKVEFLVSFYNNEISEKSEIFDDQFSVERPDGSNFTLKIRSTKLEDSAMYFCASSEGTSGLYNEQFFGPGTRLTVL.

In its sample, this clonotype was seen a few times. A read error may explain this, as a much larger clone is one base away. The CDR3 loop is CAGSDWTGLETQYF. CDR3 nucleotide sequence: TGTGCCGGCAGTGATTGGACAGGGTTAGAGACCCAGTACTTC. The chain is built from TRBV6-1 and TRBJ2-5; 8 positions match TRBD1. In germline, CDR1 is MNHNS, CDR2 SASEGT. This CDR3 has 14 residues.